These 17 T cell receptor beta chains were sequenced from one sample in a study of long-term antiretroviral therapy in people with HIV. Assay version v3.0 of immunoSEQ was used, and it was run at survey level. Some clones are missing from TCRdb's copy, which holds only in-frame ones; the method was immunoSEQ multiplex PCR. The table includes tens of thousands of clones, 70% to 90% detected once. Sample: unsorted PBMCs, taken 1.3 years after starting antiretroviral therapy. These receptors were collected from a man aged 55 to 69 with HIV.

The V gene is TRBV7-9, the J gene TRBJ1-1; no clear D. CDR3 length equals 12 residues. The germline gives CDR1 SEHNR, CDR2 FQNEAQ (reference sequence). The V and J ends lost 4 bases and 4 bases respectively, with 7 bases between them. CDR3 protein: CASSSGVTEAFF. CDR3 DNA: TGTGCCAGCAGCTCTGGGGTCACTGAAGCTTTCTTT.

The J gene is TRBJ1-2, the V gene TRBV27; 8 bases are shared with TRBD1. CDR1 is MNHEY, CDR2 SMNVEV, per germline (reference sequence). V shed 6 bases, J shed 6 bases, and the junction held 12 bases outside the gene matches. CDR3 length equals 15 residues. The CDR3 sequence is CASSNRGGREDGYTF. The CDR3 DNA reads as TGTGCCAGCAGCAACAGGGGGGGCAGGGAGGATGGCTACACCTTC.

The rearrangement joins TRBV7-9 to TRBJ1-3; tentative D call: TRBD1 (5 bases). Between the trimmed V and J ends, which lost 1 base and 4 bases, there was a span of 8 bases. From germline, CDR1 is SEHNR and CDR2 FQNEAQ (reference sequence). This CDR3 is built from 14 residues. The CDR3 sequence is CASSLGGTGNTIYF. The DNA for the CDR3 is TGTGCCAGCAGCTTAGGAGGGACCGGAAACACCATATATTTT.

The J gene is TRBJ2-2, the V gene TRBV10-2; D not resolved. The CDR3 sequence is 13 residues long. Germline CDR1 reads WSHSY; CDR2 reads SAAADI. Trimming shortened V by 9 bases and J by 1 base, and 9 bases separated the two germline ends. Here the CDR3 DNA reads TGCGCCAGTAATTGGGGGAACACCGGGGAGCTGTTTTTT. This gives the protein CASNWGNTGELFF.

This clone was counted a few times. V gene TRBV5-1 combines with J gene TRBJ1-2; no clear D gene. Trimming stripped 5 bases from V and 4 bases from J, with 15 bases between. The CDR3 length is 14 residues. Germline lookup yields CDR1 SGHRS and CDR2 YFSETQ. CDR3 loop: CASSGTRTVYGYTF. For the CDR3, the DNA is TGCGCCAGCAGTGGTACGAGGACCGTCTATGGCTACACCTTC.

The chain couples TRBV7-9 to TRBJ2-1; TRBD2 matches 9 bases. The CDR3 covers 16 residues. CDR1 and CDR2 (germline): SEHNR, FQNEAQ (reference sequence). Trimming removed 5 bases from V and 4 bases from J; junction bases left unmatched: 9. The CDR3 here is CASSPTLAGSYNEQFF. For the CDR3, the DNA is TGTGCCAGCAGCCCTACCCTAGCGGGAAGTTACAATGAGCAGTTCTTC.

This clone has only a few counts. The rearrangement uses TRBV7-9 and TRBJ2-1; D gene unclear. V lost 2 bases, J lost 6 bases, and 8 bases lay in between. This CDR3 has 13 residues. The germline V gene encodes CDR1 SEHNR and CDR2 FQNEAQ (reference sequence). The CDR3 loop is CASSLPGTNEQFF. The CDR3 DNA reads as TGTGCCAGCAGCTTACCAGGTACCAATGAGCAGTTCTTC.

The chain links TRBV4-3 to TRBJ2-3; D remains unclear. The V end was cut by 0 bases, the J end by 1 base, with 17 bases between. This CDR3 has 18 amino acids. Germline V CDR1 and CDR2: LGHNA, YSLEER. The CDR3 loop reads CASSQDVGFQDRTDTQYF. The CDR3 DNA reads as TGCGCCAGCAGCCAAGATGTGGGGTTTCAGGACCGCACAGATACGCAGTATTTT.

The genes are TRBV11-2 and TRBJ2-5; no clear D. Per the germline V gene, CDR1 is SGHAT and CDR2 is FQNNGV. The germline V and J ends were trimmed by 5 bases and 0 bases, with 10 bases remaining between them. There are 14 residues in the CDR3. The chain's CDR3 is CASSRELYQETQYF. DNA of the CDR3: TGTGCCAGCAGCCGAGAGTTGTACCAAGAGACCCAGTACTTC.

The chain recombines TRBV6-5 with TRBJ1-2; 7 positions agree with TRBD1. Germline CDR1 and CDR2: MNHEY and SVGAGI. The length of the CDR3 is 16 residues. V shed 2 bases, J shed 4 bases, and the junction held 10 bases outside the gene matches. The CDR3 DNA reads TGTGCCAGCAGTTACGGGGCAGGGGGAACCACCTATGGCTACACCTTC. It is translated as CASSYGAGGTTYGYTF.

The chain joins TRBV4-2 to TRBJ2-1; D could derive from TRBD1 or TRBD2 (5 bases each). The CDR3 contains 15 residues. Trimming shortened V by 3 bases and J by 8 bases, and 17 bases separated the two germline ends. Germline CDR1 is LGHNA and CDR2 is YNFKEQ. The CDR3 is CASSQYRDRADEQFF. The CDR3 DNA is TGTGCCAGCAGCCAGTACCGGGACCGGGCAGATGAGCAGTTCTTC.

This clone came up a few times. This chain links TRBV11-2 with TRBJ1-1; the match to TRBD1 covers 8 bases. Looked up from germline, CDR1 is SGHAT and CDR2 is FQNNGV. The CDR3 length is 18 residues. With 5 bases clipped from V and 0 bases from J, the junction kept 14 bases outside the gene matches. This CDR3 reads CASSAISGTGFMNTEAFF. For the CDR3, the DNA is TGTGCCAGCAGCGCAATCTCCGGGACAGGTTTTATGAACACTGAAGCTTTCTTT.

V gene TRBV27 combines with J gene TRBJ2-5, with D uncertain. CDR1 MNHEY and CDR2 SMNVEV come from the germline V gene (reference sequence). There are 12 residues in the CDR3. The V gene lost 0 bases and the J gene lost 4 bases, with 3 bases spanning the gap. The CDR3 sequence is CASSLSGETQYF. The DNA for the CDR3 is TGTGCCAGCAGTTTATCGGGAGAGACCCAGTACTTC.

V usage is TRBV10-1 and J usage is TRBJ1-1; 10 nucleotides agree with TRBD1. The V and J ends lost 2 bases and 5 bases, in that order; junction bases with no gene match: 14. CDR1 and CDR2 from the germline V gene are WNHNN and SYGVQD (reference sequence). The CDR3 totals 18 residues. CDR3 sequence reads: CASSESLRGQGRRTEAFF. DNA for the CDR3: TGCGCCAGCAGTGAGAGTTTAAGGGGACAGGGGCGACGGACTGAAGCTTTCTTT.

The rearrangement links TRBV30 to TRBJ1-2; 9 positions match TRBD1. CDR1 GTSNPN and CDR2 SVGIG come from the germline V gene (reference sequence). The CDR3 covers 13 residues. The V segment lost 4 bases and the J segment 4 bases; nucleotides outside the gene matches: 4. The CDR3: CAWNRGRVYGYTF. CDR3 DNA: TGTGCCTGGAACAGGGGGCGCGTCTATGGCTACACCTTC.

V is TRBV5-1 and J is TRBJ1-6; TRBD1 agrees at 7 bases. This CDR3 spans 16 amino acids. Germline V gene data show CDR1 as SGHRS and CDR2 as YFSETQ. V lost 0 bases, J lost 8 bases, and 8 bases stayed unmatched. The DNA for the CDR3 is TGCGCCAGCAGCTTGGAGGCCGACAGGGAGTATTCACCCCTCCACTTT. Encoded protein: CASSLEADREYSPLHF.

The rearrangement uses TRBV6-1 and TRBJ1-1; TRBD1 might be the D (5 bases). The V gene's germline CDR1 is MNHNS and CDR2 SASEGT. The CDR3 has 12 residues. V dropped 6 bases and J dropped 1 base, with 6 bases sitting between them. The CDR3 spells CASRGENTEAFF. CDR3 bases: TGTGCCAGCAGGGGGGAGAACACTGAAGCTTTCTTT.